Below are 3 T cell receptor beta chains sequenced from a single sample in a study of T cell responses to AZD1222 COVID-19 vaccine. The data were produced by immunoSEQ multiplex PCR, yet TCRdb's version contains in-frame clones alone and is incomplete. The specimen's table records some 150,000 clones. Sequenced: peripheral blood. These receptors came from an adult in good health.

The CDR3 sequence is CASSLAGGRTYEQYF. Here the CDR3 DNA reads TGTGCCAGCAGCTTGGCCGGGGGGCGGACCTACGAGCAGTACTTC. The chain carries TRBV5-4 and TRBJ2-7, with D perhaps matching TRBD2 (7 bases). This CDR3 comprises 15 residues. Germline V lookup: CDR1 SGHNT, CDR2 YYREEE (reference sequence). The V end was cut by 0 bases, the J end by 2 bases, with 12 bases between.

The rearrangement links TRBV7-8 to TRBJ2-3; the D is unclear. The CDR3 is 13 amino acids. In germline, CDR1 is SGHVS, CDR2 FQNEAQ. V lost 3 bases and J 0 bases, leaving 4 bases between the germline ends. CDR3 loop: CASSLISTDTQYF. Written as DNA, the CDR3 is TGTGCCAGCAGCTTGATTAGCACAGATACGCAGTATTTT.

CDR3 residues: CATSDQYQETQYF. The DNA of the CDR3 is TGTGCCACCAGTGACCAGTACCAAGAGACCCAGTACTTC. The chain recombines TRBV24-1 with TRBJ2-5; no definite D call. Germline V gene data show CDR1 as KGHDR and CDR2 as SFDVKD. V was pared by 4 bases and J by 0 bases, with 5 bases between. This CDR3 contains 13 residues.